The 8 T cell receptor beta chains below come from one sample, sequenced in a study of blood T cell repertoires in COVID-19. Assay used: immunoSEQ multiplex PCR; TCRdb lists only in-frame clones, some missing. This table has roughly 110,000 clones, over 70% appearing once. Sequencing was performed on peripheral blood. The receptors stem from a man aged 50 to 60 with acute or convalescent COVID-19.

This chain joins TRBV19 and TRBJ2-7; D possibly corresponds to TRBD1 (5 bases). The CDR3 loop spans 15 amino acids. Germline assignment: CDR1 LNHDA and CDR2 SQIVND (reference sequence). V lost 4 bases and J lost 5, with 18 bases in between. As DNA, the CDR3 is TGTGCCAGTAGTACCGACAGTACACCTTACGACGAGCAGTACTTC. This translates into CASSTDSTPYDEQYF.

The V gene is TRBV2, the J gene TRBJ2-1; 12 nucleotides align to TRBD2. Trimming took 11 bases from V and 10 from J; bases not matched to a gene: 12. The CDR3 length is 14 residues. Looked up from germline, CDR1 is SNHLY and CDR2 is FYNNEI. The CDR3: CAFPLAGGPGEQFF. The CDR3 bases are TGTGCCTTCCCCCTAGCGGGGGGGCCCGGAGAGCAGTTCTTC.

CDR3 residues: CSASRGGEDAFF. CDR3 bases: TGCAGTGCTAGTAGGGGCGGCGAGGACGCTTTCTTT. The chain couples TRBV20-1 to TRBJ1-1; D may be TRBD1 (5 bases). The V end was cut by 3 bases, the J end by 11 bases, with 16 bases between. The CDR3 is 12 residues long. Germline values: CDR1 DFQATT, CDR2 SNEGSKA (reference sequence).

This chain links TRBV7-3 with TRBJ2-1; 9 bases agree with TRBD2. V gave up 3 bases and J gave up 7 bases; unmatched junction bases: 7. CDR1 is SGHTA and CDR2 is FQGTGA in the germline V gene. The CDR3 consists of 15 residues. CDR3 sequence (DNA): TGTGCCAGCAGCTTGCTAGCGGGGCGGACGAATGAGCAGTTCTTC. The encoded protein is CASSLLAGRTNEQFF.

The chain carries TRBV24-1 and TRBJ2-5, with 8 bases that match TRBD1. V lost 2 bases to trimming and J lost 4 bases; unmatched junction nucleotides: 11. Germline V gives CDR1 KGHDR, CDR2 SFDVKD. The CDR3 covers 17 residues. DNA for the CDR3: TGTGCCACCAGTGATTCCACACGACAGGGGTTCGGAGAGACCCAGTACTTC. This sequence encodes CATSDSTRQGFGETQYF.

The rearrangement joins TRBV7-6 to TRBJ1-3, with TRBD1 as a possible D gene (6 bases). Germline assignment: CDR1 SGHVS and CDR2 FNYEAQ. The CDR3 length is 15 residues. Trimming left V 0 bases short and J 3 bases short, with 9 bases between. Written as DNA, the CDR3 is TGTGCCAGCAGCTTAGCGGACAGCTATGGAAACACCATATATTTT. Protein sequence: CASSLADSYGNTIYF.

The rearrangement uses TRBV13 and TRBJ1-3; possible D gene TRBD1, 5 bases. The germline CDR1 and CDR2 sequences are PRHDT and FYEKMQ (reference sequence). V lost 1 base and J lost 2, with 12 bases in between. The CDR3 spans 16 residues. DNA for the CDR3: TGTGCCAGCAGCTTAGACCAGGGTATGGCTGGAAACACCATATATTTT. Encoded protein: CASSLDQGMAGNTIYF.

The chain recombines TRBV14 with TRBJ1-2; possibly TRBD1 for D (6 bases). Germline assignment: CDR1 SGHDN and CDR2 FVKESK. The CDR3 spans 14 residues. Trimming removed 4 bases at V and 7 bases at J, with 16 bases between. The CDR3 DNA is TGTGCCAGCAGCCCCTTAGGGGGGGGCGGTGGCTACACCTTC. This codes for CASSPLGGGGGYTF.